This passage covers 26 T cell receptor beta chains from one sample sequenced in a study of radiation and T cells in renal cell carcinoma (TCRdb year 2020). The time point tag for this specimen amounts to: baseline pretreatment blood. What this sample's treatment or condition label stands for: 15 Gy SBRT to primary tumor, nephrectomy 4 weeks later. The receptor library was made with the immunoSEQ multiplex PCR assay. This immuneACCESS table, as held by TCRdb, lists in-frame sequences with V and J called but not all clones. Of the missing ones, under half trace to an unresolved V gene in checked studies; the others have no known cause. The sample table holds 94,000 or so clones, of which over 65% were seen once. The ten largest clones capture 5% to 8% of the sample. The starting material was blood, obtained from a patient whose treatment included radiotherapy and nephrectomy. The receptors come from a man aged 55 to 70 with renal cell carcinoma.

The J gene is TRBJ2-3, the V gene TRBV5-1, with TRBD2 matching 7 bases. The CDR3 runs 15 residues. The V gene end was trimmed by 0 bases and the J gene end by 3 bases; junction bases not matched to a gene: 4. CDR1 is SGHRS and CDR2 is YFSETQ in the germline V gene. Written as DNA, the CDR3 is TGCGCCAGCAGCTTGGACGGACTAGTTACAGATACGCAGTATTTT. Its protein product is CASSLDGLVTDTQYF. The whole variable domain, filled in from reference TRBV5-1 and TRBJ2-3, reads KAGVTQTPRYLIKTRGQQVTLSCSPISGHRSVSWYQQTPGQGLQFLFEYFSETQRNKGNFPGRFSGRQFSNSRSEMNVSTLELGDSALYLCASSLDGLVTDTQYFGPGTRLTVL.

The CDR3 bases are TGCGCCAGCAGCCAGGGACTTCTGAACACTGAAGCTTTCTTT. Encoded protein: CASSQGLLNTEAFF. The chain employs TRBV5-1 and TRBJ1-1, with TRBD1 as a possible D gene (5 bases). Between the trimmed V and J ends, which lost 4 bases and 0 bases, there was a span of 10 bases. CDR1 and CDR2 from the germline V gene are SGHRS and YFSETQ. The CDR3 consists of 14 residues.

This clone has at least ten counts. The chain has TRBV25-1 and TRBJ1-4, with D perhaps TRBD1 (6 bases). Germline-derived CDR1 and CDR2 are MGHDK and SYGVNS. This CDR3 has 11 amino acids. V lost 3 bases and J 14 bases, leaving 10 bases between the germline ends. The CDR3 here is CASSEGAKLFF. CDR3 sequence (DNA): TGTGCCAGCAGTGAGGGGGCGAAGCTGTTTTTT.

The genes are TRBV4-3 and TRBJ2-1; 13 bases fit TRBD2. This CDR3 comprises 17 residues. With 6 bases clipped from V and 9 bases from J, the junction kept 14 bases outside the gene matches. Germline CDR1 LGHNA, CDR2 YSLEER. DNA of the CDR3: TGCGCCAGCAGTCTTAGCCCGGGACTAGCGGGATACGGTGAGCAGTTCTTC. It is translated as CASSLSPGLAGYGEQFF.

V and J are TRBV6-1 and TRBJ1-2, with 7 positions matching TRBD1. The germline V gene has CDR1 MNHNS and CDR2 SASEGT. V lost 5 bases, J lost 2 bases, and 2 bases stayed unmatched. The length of the CDR3 is 13 residues. The CDR3, as DNA: TGTGCCAGCAGTCCGGGACAGAACTATGGCTACACCTTC. Its protein product is CASSPGQNYGYTF.

The V and J genes are TRBV15 and TRBJ2-3, with D possibly TRBD1 on 6 matching bases. The length of the CDR3 is 15 residues. The germline V and J ends were trimmed by 2 bases and 3 bases, with 12 bases remaining between them. From germline, CDR1 is LNHNV and CDR2 YYDKDF (reference sequence). The CDR3 sequence is CATSRIQGGTDTQYF. Here the CDR3 DNA reads TGTGCCACCAGCAGAATACAGGGTGGGACAGATACGCAGTATTTT.

This clone was counted between two and nine times. The chain carries TRBV2 and TRBJ1-6; TRBD1 aligns across 8 bases. V shed 5 bases, J shed 13 bases, and the junction held 7 bases outside the gene matches. This CDR3 has 13 residues. In germline, CDR1 is SNHLY, CDR2 FYNNEI. The DNA of the CDR3 is TGTGCCAGCAGTCCGGACAGGGCGAGGCCCCTCCACTTT. This encodes CASSPDRARPLHF.

The J gene is TRBJ1-1, the V gene TRBV5-1; D is perhaps TRBD1 (5 bases). The V and J ends lost 5 bases and 6 bases respectively, with 17 bases between them. There are 14 residues in the CDR3. CDR1 and CDR2 (germline): SGHRS, YFSETQ. Here the CDR3 reads CASSLLTGSAEAFF. The CDR3, as DNA: TGCGCCAGCAGTCTACTTACAGGTTCGGCTGAAGCTTTCTTT.

The V and J genes are TRBV29-1 and TRBJ2-7, with 8 bases lining up with TRBD2. The CDR3 contains 13 residues. The junction had 7 bases not matched to a gene; V was cut back by 4 bases and J by 5 bases. The germline gives CDR1 SQVTM, CDR2 ANQGSEA. CDR3 protein: CSVARGGPDEQYF. The CDR3 region has the DNA TGCAGCGTTGCTCGGGGGGGGCCGGACGAGCAGTACTTC.

The chain is built from TRBV6-1 and TRBJ1-6, with D possibly TRBD1 on 5 matching bases. This CDR3 region has 17 residues. Trimming took off 4 bases at V and 0 bases at J, with 13 bases between the two ends. In germline, CDR1 is MNHNS, CDR2 SASEGT. The chain's CDR3 is CASSGSGTSSYNSPLHF. DNA for the CDR3: TGTGCCAGCAGTGGGTCGGGGACCAGCTCCTATAATTCACCCCTCCACTTT.

The chain uses TRBV6-1 and TRBJ2-1, with 15 bases matching TRBD2. This CDR3 comprises 15 residues. The V and J ends lost 3 bases and 7 bases, in that order; junction bases with no gene match: 1. The germline CDR1 and CDR2 sequences are MNHNS and SASEGT. The CDR3: CASSEGTSGGNEQFF. The DNA of the CDR3 is TGTGCCAGCAGTGAGGGGACTAGCGGGGGGAATGAGCAGTTCTTC.

The CDR3 DNA follows: TGTGCCAGCAGCTTAACCGGGACAGGGAGGAGTCTGGAGACCCAGTACTTC. This gives the protein CASSLTGTGRSLETQYF. V gene TRBV7-2 combines with J gene TRBJ2-5; 9 nucleotides line up with TRBD1. CDR3 length: 17 residues. With V trimmed by 2 bases and J by 5 bases, 12 bases remained unmatched. Looked up from germline, CDR1 is SGHTA and CDR2 is FQGNSA. Full variable domain (outside the CDR3, taken from reference TRBV7-2 and TRBJ2-5): GAGVSQSPSNKVTEKGKDVELRCDPISGHTALYWYRQSLGQGLEFLIYFQGNSAPDKSGLPSDRFSAERTGGSVSTLTIQRTQQEDSAVYLCASSLTGTGRSLETQYFGPGTRLLVL.

The V call is TRBV19, the J call TRBJ1-2; D is unresolved. Trimming took off 6 bases at V and 6 bases at J, with 8 bases between the two ends. The CDR3 loop spans 11 amino acids. The V gene's germline CDR1 is LNHDA and CDR2 SQIVND (reference sequence). CDR3 residues: CASRAKDGYTF. CDR3 coding DNA: TGTGCCAGTAGGGCCAAAGATGGCTACACCTTC.

CDR3 sequence: CASSPQTLIREKLFF. CDR3 bases: TGTGCCAGCAGCCCCCAGACCCTTATAAGGGAAAAACTGTTTTTT. The chain couples TRBV7-8 to TRBJ1-4; unclear D gene. This CDR3 comprises 15 residues. V was pared by 5 bases and J by 8 bases, with 18 bases between. CDR1 is SGHVS and CDR2 is FQNEAQ in the germline V gene.

This clone was counted a few times. The chain combines TRBV4-2 with TRBJ1-3; D is undetermined. This CDR3 region has 15 residues. CDR1 and CDR2 (germline): LGHNA, YNFKEQ. V shed 0 bases and J shed 10 bases, with 16 bases lying between them. CDR3 sequence: CASSQEVARERTIYF. The CDR3 DNA reads as TGTGCCAGCAGCCAAGAGGTGGCCCGGGAAAGGACCATATATTTT.

The rearrangement joins TRBV9 to TRBJ2-3; 9 nucleotides align to TRBD1. The CDR3 length is 16 residues. With V trimmed by 0 bases and J by 0 bases, 2 bases remained unmatched. CDR1 is SGDLS, CDR2 YYNGEE, per germline. The CDR3 nucleotides read TGTGCCAGCAGCGTAGGCGGGACAGGGAGCACAGATACGCAGTATTTT. Protein product: CASSVGGTGSTDTQYF.

The chain carries TRBV16 and TRBJ1-2; weak D call: TRBD1 (5 bases). V was shortened by 0 bases and J by 8 bases, with 13 bases between the two germline ends. The CDR3 totals 14 residues. CDR1 KGHSY and CDR2 FQNENV come from the germline V gene. CDR3 protein: CASSQSWGQGGYTF. DNA of the CDR3: TGTGCCAGCAGCCAATCCTGGGGTCAGGGAGGCTACACCTTC.

This clone was detected only a few times. V is TRBV10-3 and J is TRBJ1-3, with TRBD1 as a possible D gene (5 bases). Trimming took 2 bases from V and 0 from J, leaving 14 bases between them. The CDR3 has 17 residues. CDR1 is ENHRY, CDR2 SYGVKD, per germline. The CDR3 DNA reads as TGTGCCATCAGTGAGAGCACCGGGGGGAGCTCTGGAAACACCATATATTTT. Translated, it gives CAISESTGGSSGNTIYF.

The rearrangement uses TRBV15 and TRBJ2-7, with TRBD1 matching 8 bases. The CDR3 consists of 14 residues. Germline CDR1 LNHNV, CDR2 YYDKDF (reference sequence). The V gene end was trimmed by 8 bases and the J gene end by 5 bases; junction bases not matched to a gene: 11. The CDR3 sequence: CATGSDRVSDEQYF. The CDR3 nucleotides read TGTGCCACCGGGTCGGACAGGGTATCTGACGAGCAGTACTTC.

V usage is TRBV29-1 and J usage is TRBJ2-2, with D uncertain. V shed 7 bases and J shed 3 bases, with 18 bases lying between them. This CDR3 comprises 15 residues. Germline CDR1 reads SQVTM; CDR2 reads ANQGSEA. The CDR3 spells CSGPGSLPYTGELFF. The CDR3 region has the DNA TGCAGCGGTCCTGGGTCCCTCCCTTACACCGGGGAGCTGTTTTTT.

This clone was observed a handful of times. The chain recombines TRBV2 with TRBJ1-2; no clear D gene. Trimming stripped 3 bases from V and 5 bases from J, with 13 bases between. Germline V lookup: CDR1 SNHLY, CDR2 FYNNEI. The CDR3 sequence is 14 residues long. For the CDR3, the DNA is TGTGCCAGCAGTGACGACACCCAGATATATGGCTACACCTTC. Its protein is CASSDDTQIYGYTF.

V and J are TRBV13 and TRBJ1-2; 12 bases map to TRBD1. The CDR3 is 16 amino acids. V dropped 4 bases and J dropped 8; count of bases not matched to a gene: 11. Germline V gene lookup returns CDR1 PRHDT and CDR2 FYEKMQ (reference sequence). CDR3 residues: CASSWGTGGARRGYTF. Written as DNA, the CDR3 is TGTGCCAGCAGCTGGGGGACAGGGGGCGCACGGAGGGGCTACACCTTC.

The chain joins TRBV10-3 to TRBJ2-3, with D tentatively TRBD1 (5 bases). This CDR3 is 15 amino acids long. Germline values: CDR1 ENHRY, CDR2 SYGVKD. The V end was cut by 6 bases, the J end by 0 bases, with 13 bases between. The CDR3 sequence is CAISARTSSTDTQYF. CDR3 DNA sequence: TGTGCCATCAGCGCACGGACAAGCAGCACAGATACGCAGTATTTT.

The chain is built from TRBV7-9 and TRBJ1-4; 7 positions agree with TRBD1. Germline V gene data show CDR1 as SEHNR and CDR2 as FQNEAQ (reference sequence). The trim removed 5 bases at V and 4 bases at J, leaving 4 bases unmatched. This CDR3 is 14 amino acids long. The CDR3 nucleotides read TGTGCCAGCAGCCGGGGACAGAATAATGAAAAACTGTTTTTT. It yields the protein CASSRGQNNEKLFF.

V and J are TRBV4-2 and TRBJ1-6; D gene uncertain. The CDR3 has 16 amino acids. Germline assignment: CDR1 LGHNA and CDR2 YNFKEQ. Trimming removed 0 bases at V and 5 bases at J, with 11 bases between. CDR3: CASSQDPSTNNSPLHF. The CDR3 bases are TGTGCCAGCAGCCAAGATCCCTCAACGAATAATTCACCCCTCCACTTT.

This chain uses TRBV6-1 with TRBJ2-4; 7 nucleotides agree with TRBD1. The V gene's germline CDR1 is MNHNS and CDR2 SASEGT. The CDR3 extends over 15 amino acids. V dropped 8 bases and J dropped 0; count of bases not matched to a gene: 7. For the CDR3, the DNA is TGTGCCAGCCGAGACAGGGTCTCAGCCAAAAACATTCAGTACTTC. Protein: CASRDRVSAKNIQYF.